The next 23 T cell receptor beta chains were all read from a single sample in a study of PD-1 blockade in classical Hodgkin lymphoma. Time point denoted: cycle 4 day 1 (C4D1), after six to seven weeks of nivolumab. Every patient relapsed after autologous stem cell transplantation, and brentuximab vedotin exposure varied. Some clones are missing from TCRdb's copy, which holds only in-frame ones; the method was immunoSEQ multiplex PCR. The table includes 50,000 to 65,000 clones, approximately 94% detected once. The specimen was peripheral blood mononuclear cells (PBMCs), collected before the fourth cycle of nivolumab. These receptors were obtained from a human donor with classical Hodgkin lymphoma.

The rearrangement uses TRBV7-2 and TRBJ2-7; 7 nucleotides line up with TRBD1. The J segment lost 6 bases and the V segment lost 1 base, leaving 12 bases of the junction unmatched. Germline CDR1 SGHTA, CDR2 FQGNSA. This CDR3 comprises 16 residues. The chain's CDR3 is CASSLEVGRGMSEQYF. DNA of the CDR3: TGTGCCAGCAGCTTAGAAGTAGGCAGGGGGATGAGCGAGCAGTACTTC.

The chain employs TRBV15 and TRBJ2-7; possible D gene TRBD2, 7 bases. Trimming pared 0 bases from V and 7 bases from J, leaving 19 bases between. CDR3 length equals 16 residues. The germline gives CDR1 LNHNV, CDR2 YYDKDF (reference sequence). As DNA, the CDR3 is TGTGCCACCAGCAGAGATCGGGGAGGGGGTTCTTGGGAGCAGTACTTC. Translation: CATSRDRGGGSWEQYF.

The V call is TRBV5-1, the J call TRBJ2-1; D is undetermined. The CDR3 contains 18 residues. The germline gives CDR1 SGHRS, CDR2 YFSETQ. Between the trimmed V and J ends, which lost 2 bases and 5 bases, there was a span of 23 bases. The CDR3 loop reads CASSFTSGPVGVDNEQFF. DNA for the CDR3: TGCGCCAGCAGCTTCACTTCCGGTCCCGTGGGCGTCGACAATGAGCAGTTCTTC.

V is TRBV4-1 and J is TRBJ2-5, with D perhaps TRBD1 (5 bases). This CDR3 spans 14 amino acids. From germline, CDR1 is MGHRA and CDR2 YSYEKL. V was cut by 4 bases and J by 7 bases, with 16 bases left in between. CDR3 bases: TGCGCCAGCAGCCCCGTACTTGGGGCTCGGACCCAGTACTTC. This translates into CASSPVLGARTQYF.

Worth noting for this clone: Germline is not matched at one junction end, which may reflect a read error. The chain recombines TRBV5-6 with TRBJ1-2; tentatively, D is TRBD1 (6 bases). The CDR3 contains 15 residues. Germline V CDR1 and CDR2: SGHDT, YYEEEE. The CDR3 loop reads CASRLDSLLYYGYTF. CDR3 DNA sequence: TGTGCCAGCAGGTTGGACAGCCTACTATACTATGGCTACACCTTC.

The V call is TRBV28, the J call TRBJ1-2; the D gene is possibly TRBD1 (5 bases). Trimming took 6 bases from V and 8 from J, leaving 13 bases between them. CDR1 and CDR2 from the germline V gene are MDHEN and SYDVKM. The CDR3 is 12 residues long. CDR3 residues: CASSLWGTGYTF. CDR3 bases: TGTGCCAGCAGCCTATGGGGCACGGGCTACACCTTC.

This clone was counted once. The V and J genes are TRBV6-5 and TRBJ1-1; D may be TRBD1 (6 bases). CDR3 length: 14 residues. V lost 6 bases and J lost 3, with 14 bases in between. Looked up from germline, CDR1 is MNHEY and CDR2 is SVGAGI. The CDR3 is CASSFTGGHTEAFF. CDR3 bases: TGTGCCAGCAGCTTTACTGGGGGCCACACTGAAGCTTTCTTT.

This chain joins TRBV4-1 and TRBJ1-4; D is undetermined. Germline CDR1 reads MGHRA; CDR2 reads YSYEKL. V lost 1 base and J lost 8, with 11 bases in between. CDR3 length: 14 amino acids. The CDR3 DNA is TGCGCCAGCAGCCAAGTACTCACCTCGGAAAAACTGTTTTTT. Protein product: CASSQVLTSEKLFF.

V and J are TRBV7-9 and TRBJ2-3; possible D gene TRBD2, 5 bases. This CDR3 is 11 amino acids long. Germline loops: CDR1 SEHNR, CDR2 FQNEAQ (reference sequence). Trimming cost V 8 bases and J 6 bases, with 9 bases left between them. CDR3 in amino acids: CASDYLDTQYF. The CDR3 DNA reads TGTGCCAGCGACTATTTGGATACGCAGTATTTT.

The gene calls are TRBV19 and TRBJ2-7; no firm D call. Trimming pared 6 bases from V and 0 bases from J, leaving 9 bases between. Germline assignment: CDR1 LNHDA and CDR2 SQIVND (reference sequence). The CDR3 runs to 13 residues. The CDR3 nucleotides read TGTGCCAGTAGAGTGGCCAACTCCTACGAGCAGTACTTC. It specifies CASRVANSYEQYF.

The chain has TRBV2 and TRBJ1-6; 8 bases map to TRBD1. The CDR3 loop spans 14 amino acids. V was clipped by 8 bases and J by 13 bases; unmatched bases: 13. In germline, CDR1 is SNHLY, CDR2 FYNNEI. The CDR3 here is CASGLTGESFPLHF. In nucleotides, the CDR3 is TGTGCCAGCGGCCTGACAGGGGAGAGCTTCCCCCTCCACTTT.

This chain links TRBV7-8 with TRBJ1-1, with D unclear. In germline, CDR1 is SGHVS, CDR2 FQNEAQ. V shed 1 base and J shed 0 bases, with 6 bases lying between them. CDR3 length: 14 amino acids. The CDR3 sequence: CASSLGQLNTEAFF. CDR3 sequence (DNA): TGTGCCAGCAGCTTAGGGCAATTGAACACTGAAGCTTTCTTT.

This chain joins TRBV11-3 and TRBJ2-2, with D possibly TRBD2 on 6 matching bases. Germline assignment: CDR1 SGHNT and CDR2 YENEEA. Trimming shortened V by 5 bases and J by 0 bases, and 16 bases separated the two germline ends. CDR3 size: 17 residues. The DNA of the CDR3 is TGTGCCAGCAGCCGTCTTGCGGGGACCTCGAACACCGGGGAGCTGTTTTTT. As protein: CASSRLAGTSNTGELFF.

The chain combines TRBV28 with TRBJ1-3, with 8 bases aligning to TRBD1. Germline CDR1 MDHEN, CDR2 SYDVKM. Unmatched junction bases numbered 4, after V lost 9 bases and J lost 0 bases. CDR3 length: 14 amino acids. As DNA, the CDR3 is TGTGCCAGTCGCAGGGGGCTCTCTGGAAACACCATATATTTT. Residues: CASRRGLSGNTIYF.

DNA of the CDR3: TGTGCCAGCAGCTTCAGTGGTTCTCCTCAGGATACGCAGTATTTT. Protein: CASSFSGSPQDTQYF. V usage is TRBV11-2 and J usage is TRBJ2-3; no clear D. Trimming shortened V by 3 bases and J by 6 bases, and 16 bases separated the two germline ends. The germline V gene encodes CDR1 SGHAT and CDR2 FQNNGV. This CDR3 has 15 residues. The full variable domain, in which reference TRBV11-2 and TRBJ2-3 provide the parts outside the CDR3, is EAGVAQSPRYKIIEKRQSVAFWCNPISGHATLYWYQQILGQGPKLLIQFQNNGVVDDSQLPKDRFSAERLKGVDSTLKIQPAKLEDSAVYLCASSFSGSPQDTQYFGPGTRLTVL.

V is TRBV13 and J is TRBJ1-5; TRBD1 matches 9 bases. V lost 4 bases to trimming and J lost 4 bases; unmatched junction nucleotides: 2. The CDR3 extends over 14 amino acids. Germline V lookup: CDR1 PRHDT, CDR2 FYEKMQ (reference sequence). The CDR3 protein is CASSYGTGNQPQHF. The DNA for the CDR3 is TGTGCCAGCAGCTACGGGACAGGGAATCAGCCCCAGCATTTT.

The chain recombines TRBV7-9 with TRBJ1-1, with D uncertain. There are 14 residues in the CDR3. Between the trimmed V and J ends, which lost 6 bases and 1 base, there was a span of 12 bases. Looked up from germline, CDR1 is SEHNR and CDR2 is FQNEAQ (reference sequence). In DNA, the CDR3 is TGTGCCAGCAGTCCCCGATCCGGGAACACTGAAGCTTTCTTT. This translates into CASSPRSGNTEAFF.

The CDR3 loop is CASGGDRGINEQFF. The DNA for the CDR3 is TGTGCCAGCGGCGGGGACAGGGGAATTAATGAGCAGTTCTTC. The rearrangement uses TRBV6-1 and TRBJ2-1; 10 bases map to TRBD1. Germline values: CDR1 MNHNS, CDR2 SASEGT. V lost 8 bases to trimming and J lost 7 bases; unmatched junction nucleotides: 8. This CDR3 is 14 amino acids long.

The rearrangement links TRBV6-1 to TRBJ1-2; 7 nucleotides agree with TRBD1. Germline values: CDR1 MNHNS, CDR2 SASEGT. This CDR3 spans 14 amino acids. The J segment lost 7 bases and the V segment lost 7 bases, leaving 12 bases of the junction unmatched. CDR3 bases: TGTGCCAGCATCCTACCTAGACAGGGTGCTGGCTACACCTTC. Translated, it gives CASILPRQGAGYTF.

V gene TRBV28 combines with J gene TRBJ2-7; 12 positions agree with TRBD2. V lost 4 bases and J lost 4; bases outside the gene matches: 5. Germline V gives CDR1 MDHEN, CDR2 SYDVKM. CDR3 length equals 15 residues. CDR3 DNA sequence: TGTGCCAGCAGTTCCGAGGGACTAGCGGGTTACGAGCAGTACTTC. Its protein product is CASSSEGLAGYEQYF.

The V call is TRBV30, the J call TRBJ2-7; 12 bases match TRBD2. This CDR3 spans 14 amino acids. The junction had 3 bases not matched to a gene; V was cut back by 3 bases and J by 3 bases. Germline V gene data show CDR1 as GTSNPN and CDR2 as SVGIG (reference sequence). CDR3 DNA: TGTGCCTGGAGCCCACTAGCGGGAGGCTACGAGCAGTACTTC. This gives the protein CAWSPLAGGYEQYF.

The chain joins TRBV4-1 to TRBJ2-3; no reliable D call. V lost 1 base to trimming and J lost 0 bases, with 8 bases between them. CDR3 size: 15 residues. In germline, CDR1 is MGHRA, CDR2 YSYEKL. The CDR3 sequence: CASSQGRASTDTQYF. CDR3 nucleotides: TGCGCCAGCAGCCAAGGAAGGGCTAGCACAGATACGCAGTATTTT.

This clone was recorded once. This chain uses TRBV4-1 with TRBJ2-1, with TRBD1 identical over 7 bases. Germline CDR1 is MGHRA and CDR2 is YSYEKL. V lost 3 bases to trimming and J lost 8 bases; unmatched junction nucleotides: 16. The CDR3 runs 17 residues. In nucleotides, the CDR3 is TGCGCCAGCAGCCACCGGGACAGCCGATTAACACGCGATGAGCAGTTCTTC. As protein: CASSHRDSRLTRDEQFF.